This T cell receptor beta chain was captured by sequencing in a study of cytomegalovirus exposure and HLA in healthy donors. Study information: Within an early data release were tens of millions of unique TCRs drawn from HLA-typed donors.

The PCR was carried out with 60 Vbeta primers and 13 Jbeta primers. Sequencing used immunoSEQ multiplex PCR; TCRdb keeps in-frame clones, though not all of them. The sample holds 200,000 to 250,000 clones. Concerning this clone itself: Its target is not known.

Donors were ostensibly healthy at sampling, although undocumented immune exposures were probable. Germline CDR1 SGHDN, CDR2 FVKESK. Trimming left V 0 bases short and J 2 bases short, with 9 bases between. This CDR3 contains 15 residues. Study findings and constraints: In an earlier analysis, in 540 or so donors, most V segments appeared productive either ~87% or ~30% of the time. An ancestry cluster, one associated with Asian ancestry, reportedly showed fewer N-insertions than the approximately 670-donor mean in a later analysis.

The sample was PBMCs. The V gene is TRBV14, the J gene TRBJ2-3, with D maybe TRBD1 (6 bases). This receptor was obtained from a girl between 2 and 10 years old in good health and CMV-seropositive. CDR3 nucleotides: TGTGCCAGCAGCCAAGATTGGACAGTCACAGATACGCAGTATTTT. It translates to CASSQDWTVTDTQYF.